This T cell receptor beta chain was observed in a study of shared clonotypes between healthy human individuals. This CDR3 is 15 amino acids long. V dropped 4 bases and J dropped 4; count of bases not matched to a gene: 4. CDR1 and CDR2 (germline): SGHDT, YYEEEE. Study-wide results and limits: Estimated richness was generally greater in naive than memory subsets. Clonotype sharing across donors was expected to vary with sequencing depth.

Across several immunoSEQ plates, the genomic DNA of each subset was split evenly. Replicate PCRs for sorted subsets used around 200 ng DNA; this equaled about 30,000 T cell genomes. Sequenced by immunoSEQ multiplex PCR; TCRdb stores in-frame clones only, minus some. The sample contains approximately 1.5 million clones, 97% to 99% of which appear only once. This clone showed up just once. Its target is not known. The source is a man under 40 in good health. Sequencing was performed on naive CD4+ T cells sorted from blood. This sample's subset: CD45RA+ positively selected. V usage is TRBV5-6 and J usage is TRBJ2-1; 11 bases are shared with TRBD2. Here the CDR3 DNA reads TGTGCCAGCAGCAACGGACTAGCGGGTTACAATGAGCAGTTCTTC. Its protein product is CASSNGLAGYNEQFF.